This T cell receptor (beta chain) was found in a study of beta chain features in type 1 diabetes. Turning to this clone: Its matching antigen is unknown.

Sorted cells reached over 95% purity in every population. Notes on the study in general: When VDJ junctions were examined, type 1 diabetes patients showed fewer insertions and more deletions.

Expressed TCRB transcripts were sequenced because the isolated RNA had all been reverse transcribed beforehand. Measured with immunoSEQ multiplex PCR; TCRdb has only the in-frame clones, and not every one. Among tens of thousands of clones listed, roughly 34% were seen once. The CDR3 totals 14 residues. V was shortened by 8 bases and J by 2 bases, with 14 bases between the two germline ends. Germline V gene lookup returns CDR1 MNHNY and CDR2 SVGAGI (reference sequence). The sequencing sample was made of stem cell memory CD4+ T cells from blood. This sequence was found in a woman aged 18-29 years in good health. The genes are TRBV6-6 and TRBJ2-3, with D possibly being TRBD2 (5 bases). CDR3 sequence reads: CASGSPADTDTQYF. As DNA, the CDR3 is TGTGCCAGCGGGAGTCCCGCGGACACAGATACGCAGTATTTT.